This entry lists 22 T cell receptor beta chains sequenced from one sample in a study of cytomegalovirus exposure and HLA in healthy donors (TCRdb year 2017). The library was prepared using the immunoSEQ multiplex PCR assay. This immuneACCESS table, as held by TCRdb, lists in-frame sequences with V and J called but not all clones. Of the missing ones, under half trace to an unresolved V gene in checked studies; the others have no known cause. The sample table holds 140,000 to 150,000 clones, of which 94% were seen once. The ten largest clones represent 1.5% to 2% of the sample. Source material: PBMCs. These receptor sequences come from a man between 18 and 29 years old in good health and CMV-seropositive.

In DNA, the CDR3 is TGTGCCAGCAGTTTGGGACAGAGCCAAGAGACCCAGTACTTC. As protein: CASSLGQSQETQYF. This rearrangement joins TRBV6-6 to TRBJ2-5; 7 bases match TRBD1. The V gene's germline CDR1 is MNHNY and CDR2 SVGAGI (reference sequence). The CDR3 has 14 residues. With 4 bases clipped from V and 1 base from J, the junction kept 3 bases outside the gene matches.

The V call is TRBV28, the J call TRBJ1-3; D is undetermined. The CDR3 is made up of 16 amino acids. Germline V CDR1 and CDR2: MDHEN, SYDVKM. The germline V and J ends were trimmed by 5 bases and 5 bases, with 19 bases remaining between them. The CDR3 spells CASSTLPITLRNTIYF. The CDR3 DNA reads as TGTGCCAGCAGTACCTTACCCATAACTCTCAGAAACACCATATATTTT.

This chain uses TRBV7-9 with TRBJ1-2; no clear D gene. There are 17 residues in the CDR3. CDR1 is SEHNR, CDR2 FQNEAQ, per germline (reference sequence). Trimming removed 1 base at V and 8 bases at J, with 23 bases between. This CDR3 is CASSLGGSISKRGGYTF. The CDR3 coding sequence is TGTGCCAGCAGCTTAGGAGGCAGTATCTCTAAACGCGGCGGCTACACCTTC.

The rearrangement uses TRBV11-2 and TRBJ2-7, with D possibly matching TRBD2 (6 bases). Trimming removed 1 base from V and 4 bases from J, with 17 bases in between. Germline V gives CDR1 SGHAT, CDR2 FQNNGV. The CDR3 contains 16 residues. The CDR3: CASSLVRPSALYEQYF. Here the CDR3 DNA reads TGTGCCAGCAGCTTAGTCCGTCCTAGCGCCCTATACGAGCAGTACTTC.

This chain connects TRBV7-8 to TRBJ1-2; a weak D match, TRBD1 (5 bases). Germline V gene data show CDR1 as SGHVS and CDR2 as FQNEAQ. V gave up 5 bases and J gave up 4 bases, with 14 bases separating them. The CDR3 covers 14 residues. CDR3: CASSPTTGSYGYTF. In nucleotides, the CDR3 is TGTGCCAGCAGCCCAACAACAGGCTCCTATGGCTACACCTTC.

CDR3 in DNA: TGTGCCAGCAGTCGACAATTACAGGGGAAGACTGAAGCTTTCTTT. Protein product: CASSRQLQGKTEAFF. The chain employs TRBV6-5 and TRBJ1-1; TRBD1 agrees at 7 bases. This CDR3 has 15 residues. From germline, CDR1 is MNHEY and CDR2 SVGAGI. Germline trimming cut 5 bases from V and 5 bases from J; bases unmatched to any gene: 11.

The V and J genes are TRBV28 and TRBJ2-7; possible D gene TRBD1, 7 bases. This CDR3 is 13 amino acids long. Trimming removed 8 bases from V and 9 bases from J, with 20 bases in between. The germline CDR1 and CDR2 sequences are MDHEN and SYDVKM. The CDR3 DNA sequence: TGTGCCAGCGCGGGGACAGATCCCAAGGGGCAGTACTTC. Translating it yields CASAGTDPKGQYF.

The rearrangement uses TRBV19 and TRBJ2-3; 9 nucleotides agree with TRBD2. Germline values: CDR1 LNHDA, CDR2 SQIVND (reference sequence). The CDR3 length is 14 residues. J gave up 6 bases and V 3 bases, and 4 bases lay outside the gene matches. For the CDR3, the DNA is TGTGCCAGTAGTATTGTAGCGGGAGATGATACGCAGTATTTT. This sequence encodes CASSIVAGDDTQYF.

As regards this clone: The limits of the CDR3 on the DNA are not certain, so only TCRdb's listed CDR3 is given. This rearrangement joins TRBV28 to TRBJ2-3; TRBD2, as called in the table, went unchecked against the DNA. From its first to its last residue, the CDR3 has 15 amino acids. Per the germline V gene, CDR1 is MDHEN and CDR2 is SYDVKM. This CDR3 is CASSSSSGGRDTQYF.

The chain recombines TRBV9 with TRBJ2-7; 10 positions match TRBD1. Trimming cost V 3 bases and J 2 bases; bases outside gene matches: 8. Germline V gene data show CDR1 as SGDLS and CDR2 as YYNGEE. The CDR3 sequence is 16 residues long. The CDR3 region is CASSGDVGTGAYEQYF. The CDR3 DNA reads TGTGCCAGCAGCGGAGACGTCGGGACAGGGGCCTACGAGCAGTACTTC.

In DNA form, the CDR3 reads TGTGCCAGCCGTATGAAGGGGGGGAGTGAAAAACTGTTTTTT. Translation: CASRMKGGSEKLFF. The genes are TRBV28 and TRBJ1-4; D might be TRBD1 (6 bases). V gave up 8 bases and J gave up 7 bases, with 17 bases separating them. This CDR3 comprises 14 residues. Germline V gene data show CDR1 as MDHEN and CDR2 as SYDVKM.

Turning to this clone: This CDR3 is also generated by other DNA sequences in the sample. V and J are TRBV2 and TRBJ1-5, with D possibly being TRBD1 (5 bases). CDR3 length equals 14 residues. The V gene's germline CDR1 is SNHLY and CDR2 FYNNEI. In nucleotides, the CDR3 is TGTGCTTGTAAGGGGTCCCCATACAATCAGCCCCAGCATTTT. This sequence encodes CACKGSPYNQPQHF.

The chain combines TRBV28 with TRBJ2-7; unclear D gene. Germline V gene data show CDR1 as MDHEN and CDR2 as SYDVKM. V was clipped by 6 bases and J by 1 base, with 10 bases between them. The CDR3 sequence is 13 residues long. CDR3 in amino acids: CASSPGSSYEQYF. As DNA, the CDR3 is TGTGCCAGCAGCCCAGGCAGTTCCTACGAGCAGTACTTC.

This chain links TRBV6-5 with TRBJ2-1; 7 positions match TRBD2. The V segment lost 4 bases and the J segment 3 bases; nucleotides outside the gene matches: 3. Germline V gene lookup returns CDR1 MNHEY and CDR2 SVGAGI. The CDR3 contains 14 residues. CDR3 DNA sequence: TGTGCCAGCAGTTTATCTAGCGGCTACAATGAGCAGTTCTTC. Protein product: CASSLSSGYNEQFF.

This chain connects TRBV29-1 to TRBJ1-1; TRBD1 aligns across 7 bases. The CDR3 loop spans 12 amino acids. V shed 7 bases, J shed 2 bases, and the junction held 4 bases outside the gene matches. Germline CDR1 and CDR2: SQVTM and ANQGSEA. The CDR3 DNA reads TGCAGCGCCGGACAGGCCAACACTGAAGCTTTCTTT. This sequence encodes CSAGQANTEAFF.

This clone appeared once. This chain connects TRBV27 to TRBJ2-7, with 13 bases aligning to TRBD2. Looked up from germline, CDR1 is MNHEY and CDR2 is SMNVEV (reference sequence). There are 15 residues in the CDR3. V was pared by 4 bases and J by 2 bases, with 2 bases of the junction left unmatched. CDR3 bases: TGTGCCAGCAGTTCCGGACTAGCGGGAGCCTACGAGCAGTACTTC. It encodes CASSSGLAGAYEQYF.

CDR3 bases: TGTGCCAGCAGTCCCCTCCCCCCGGGACAGGGTAACACCGGGGAGCTGTTTTTT. Its protein is CASSPLPPGQGNTGELFF. V is TRBV27 and J is TRBJ2-2; 9 bases match TRBD1. The J segment lost 2 bases and the V segment lost 5 bases, leaving 12 bases of the junction unmatched. Germline assignment: CDR1 MNHEY and CDR2 SMNVEV (reference sequence). The CDR3 consists of 18 residues.

The chain couples TRBV11-2 to TRBJ1-1; D is undetermined. The V end lost 1 base, the J end lost 5 bases, and 17 bases lay between the germline ends. The CDR3 is 16 residues long. Germline CDR1 SGHAT, CDR2 FQNNGV. This CDR3 is CASSLGFAPGETEAFF. The DNA for the CDR3 is TGTGCCAGCAGCTTAGGATTTGCCCCGGGAGAAACTGAAGCTTTCTTT.

The V call is TRBV10-3, the J call TRBJ2-7, with 7 bases matching TRBD2. The CDR3 runs to 15 residues. V dropped 5 bases and J dropped 5; count of bases not matched to a gene: 12. From germline, CDR1 is ENHRY and CDR2 SYGVKD. The CDR3 region has the DNA TGTGCCATCAGTCGGGAGGATGGGGGGGTCCACGAGCAGTACTTC. This encodes CAISREDGGVHEQYF.

The rearrangement joins TRBV27 to TRBJ2-7; 10 nucleotides match TRBD2. The CDR3 runs 13 residues. Per germline, CDR1 MNHEY and CDR2 SMNVEV (reference sequence). Trimming at V came to 5 bases and at J to 6 bases, leaving 4 bases not matched to a gene. The CDR3 DNA sequence: TGTGCCAGCAGTCCCATAGCGGGAGGCGAGCAGTACTTC. Encoded protein: CASSPIAGGEQYF.

The chain couples TRBV30 to TRBJ2-3; 13 bases fit TRBD2. V was pared by 4 bases and J by 2 bases, with 6 bases of the junction left unmatched. The CDR3 runs 16 residues. Germline values: CDR1 GTSNPN, CDR2 SVGIG (reference sequence). CDR3 sequence: CAWNHGTSGNTDTQYF. In DNA, the CDR3 is TGTGCCTGGAACCACGGGACTAGCGGGAACACAGATACGCAGTATTTT.

The rearrangement links TRBV5-4 to TRBJ2-3, with D hard to call. V lost 3 bases to trimming and J lost 3 bases, with 14 bases between them. CDR3 size: 15 residues. CDR1 is SGHNT, CDR2 YYREEE, per germline (reference sequence). Here the CDR3 DNA reads TGTGCCAGCAGCTCTGTTCGTAGCCAAACAGATACGCAGTATTTT. Its translation is CASSSVRSQTDTQYF.